The 19 T cell receptor beta chains presented below share a single source sample, sequenced in a study of T-cell memory formation after mild COVID-19. TCRdb reprocessed the 5' RACE reads with MiXCR, giving one entry per CDR3 protein. The sample contains 190,000 or so distinct CDR3 sequences, about 11% of which appear only once. Sequencing used PBMCs or a T cell subset sorted from them (not recorded which). Every receptor here comes from a man in his late teens or twenties who had mild COVID-19 (a few samples of this study predate the infection). Cell type and time point are not known.

This clonotype appeared a few times. J is TRBJ1-1 and V is TRBV7-2; D gene unclear. CDR3 length: 12 residues. Trimming left V 3 bases short and J 2 bases short, with 4 bases between. Germline loops: CDR1 SGHTA, CDR2 FQGNSA. The CDR3 protein is CASSFYNTEAFF. CDR3 nucleotides: TGTGCCAGCAGCTTCTACAACACTGAAGCTTTCTTT. Full variable domain (remainder filled in from reference TRBV7-2 and TRBJ1-1): GAGVSQSPSNKVTEKGKDVELRCDPISGHTALYWYRQSLGQGLEFLIYFQGNSAPDKSGLPSDRFSAERTGGSVSTLTIQRTQQEDSAVYLCASSFYNTEAFFGQGTRLTVV.

The sample holds a few counts of this clonotype. The chain links TRBV4-3 to TRBJ2-7; 9 nucleotides align to TRBD1. With 4 bases clipped from V and 6 bases from J, the junction kept 4 bases outside the gene matches. The CDR3 has 13 amino acids. Germline lookup yields CDR1 LGHNA and CDR2 YSLEER. The CDR3 DNA reads TGCGCCAGCAGCCCCGGGACAGGGTTCGAGCAGTACTTC. It is translated as CASSPGTGFEQYF.

V and J are TRBV3-1 and TRBJ1-2, with D possibly matching TRBD1 (5 bases). The germline gives CDR1 LGHDT, CDR2 YNNKEL (reference sequence). Trimming cost V 2 bases and J 4 bases, with 8 bases left between them. CDR3 length equals 13 residues. CDR3 amino acids: CASSQQGGYGYTF. The CDR3 DNA is TGTGCCAGCAGCCAACAGGGAGGCTATGGCTACACCTTC.

This clonotype has more than one count but fewer than ten. The chain combines TRBV20-1 with TRBJ2-5, with 8 bases lining up with TRBD2. V gave up 5 bases and J gave up 3 bases; unmatched junction bases: 20. The length of the CDR3 is 18 residues. Germline CDR1 DFQATT, CDR2 SNEGSKA (reference sequence). The DNA for the CDR3 is TGCAGTGCTGGCGAGACTACGACGCGGGGGGCGCAGGAAGAGACCCAGTACTTC. Amino acids: CSAGETTTRGAQEETQYF.

There are a few counts of this clonotype. The chain has TRBV30 and TRBJ2-1; D tentatively fits TRBD1 or TRBD2 (6 bases each). CDR1 and CDR2 from the germline V gene are GTSNPN and SVGIG (reference sequence). Between the trimmed V and J ends, which lost 2 bases and 8 bases, there was a span of 10 bases. CDR3 size: 12 residues. The CDR3 sequence: CAWSPGGDEQFF. The CDR3 coding sequence is TGTGCCTGGAGTCCCGGGGGCGATGAGCAGTTCTTC. Full variable domain (rest looked up from reference TRBV30 and TRBJ2-1): SQTIHQWPATLVQPVGSPLSLECTVEGTSNPNLYWYRQAAGRGLQLLFYSVGIGQISSEVPQNLSASRPQDRQFILSSKKLLLSDSGFYLCAWSPGGDEQFFGPGTRLTVL.

A few counts support this clonotype. V is TRBV7-3 and J is TRBJ2-3; tentatively, D is TRBD2 (5 bases). Germline V gene lookup returns CDR1 SGHTA and CDR2 FQGTGA. CDR3 length: 14 residues. With 6 bases removed from V and 5 bases from J, the gap between germline ends came to 15 bases. CDR3: CASSTTPRVDTQYF. The CDR3 bases are TGTGCCAGCAGTACCACCCCGAGGGTAGATACGCAGTATTTT.

The chain has TRBV29-1 and TRBJ2-5; D is perhaps TRBD1 or TRBD2 (5 bases each). The CDR3 runs 10 residues. Between the trimmed V and J ends, which lost 7 bases and 5 bases, there was a span of 8 bases. Per the germline V gene, CDR1 is SQVTM and CDR2 is ANQGSEA. CDR3 DNA sequence: TGCAGCGGGGGGTGGGAGACCCAGTACTTC. Protein product: CSGGWETQYF. Full variable domain (remainder filled in from reference TRBV29-1 and TRBJ2-5): SAVISQKPSRDICQRGTSLTIQCQVDSQVTMMFWYRQQPGQSLTLIATANQGSEATYESGFVIDKFPISRPNLTFSTLTVSNMSPEDSSIYLCSGGWETQYFGPGTRLLVL.

This clonotype was observed at least ten times. The chain recombines TRBV6-6 with TRBJ2-7, with a weak D call TRBD1 (5 bases). The CDR3 length is 12 residues. V lost 6 bases to trimming and J lost 3 bases, with 9 bases between them. Germline lookup yields CDR1 MNHNY and CDR2 SVGAGI (reference sequence). The CDR3 region is CASSSDSYEQYF. As DNA, the CDR3 is TGTGCCAGCAGCTCCGACAGCTACGAGCAGTACTTC.

The chain combines TRBV12-3 or TRBV12-4 with TRBJ2-7; TRBD1 matches at 9 bases. Trimming took 5 bases from V and 7 from J; bases not matched to a gene: 9. This CDR3 has 14 amino acids. CDR3 sequence: CASSPRTGAREQYF. The DNA for the CDR3 is TGTGCCAGCAGTCCAAGGACAGGGGCAAGGGAGCAGTACTTC.

This chain links TRBV20-1 with TRBJ1-2, with a weak D call TRBD1 (5 bases). Trimming removed 5 bases at V and 11 bases at J, with 21 bases between. Germline V gene data show CDR1 as DFQATT and CDR2 as SNEGSKA (reference sequence). CDR3 length: 13 residues. The CDR3: CSAPIVGGAKYTF. CDR3 nucleotide sequence: TGCAGTGCTCCGATCGTCGGAGGGGCAAAGTACACCTTC.

This clonotype turned up a few times. The gene calls are TRBV5-6 and TRBJ1-2; D is ambiguous. CDR3 length: 15 amino acids. Germline V lookup: CDR1 SGHDT, CDR2 YYEEEE. Trimming pared 0 bases from V and 2 bases from J, leaving 11 bases between. In DNA, the CDR3 is TGTGCCAGCAGCTTGGGGCCGGGCGCGAACTATGGCTACACCTTC. Its protein product is CASSLGPGANYGYTF.

The chain has TRBV6-5 and TRBJ2-5; D gene ambiguous. CDR1 is MNHEY, CDR2 SVGAGI, per germline. V dropped 0 bases and J dropped 2 bases, with 7 bases sitting between them. This CDR3 has 14 amino acids. CDR3 amino acids: CASSYSGIQETQYF. The CDR3 DNA sequence: TGTGCCAGCAGTTACTCGGGGATACAAGAGACCCAGTACTTC.

This clonotype was counted only a few times. The chain links TRBV7-3 to TRBJ2-2, with D perhaps matching TRBD1 (5 bases). CDR1 SGHTA and CDR2 FQGTGA come from the germline V gene. The CDR3 extends over 15 amino acids. The V and J ends lost 5 bases and 7 bases respectively, with 17 bases between them. The CDR3 reads CASSPFGQGDGELFF. The CDR3 nucleotides read TGTGCCAGCAGCCCCTTTGGGCAGGGTGACGGGGAGCTGTTTTTT.

The chain recombines TRBV6-5 with TRBJ2-3; a possible D gene is TRBD2 (7 bases). Germline loops: CDR1 MNHEY, CDR2 SVGAGI. This CDR3 has 14 residues. Trimming took off 4 bases at V and 1 base at J, with 9 bases between the two ends. The CDR3 coding sequence is TGTGCCAGCAGTTGGCGGGGGCGCACAGATACGCAGTATTTT. Translation: CASSWRGRTDTQYF.

This clonotype has just a few counts. The chain joins TRBV12-3 or TRBV12-4 to TRBJ2-2, with D perhaps TRBD1 (6 bases). V was clipped by 5 bases and J by 7 bases, with 11 bases between them. The CDR3 runs to 13 residues. DNA for the CDR3: TGTGCCAGCAGTCTCCGACAGGACGGGGAGCTGTTTTTT. Translation gives CASSLRQDGELFF.

The chain uses TRBV24-1 and TRBJ2-6; D perhaps matches TRBD2 (5 bases). Trimming removed 4 bases at V and 0 bases at J, with 12 bases between. The CDR3 totals 17 residues. Germline CDR1 KGHDR, CDR2 SFDVKD. The CDR3 nucleotides read TGTGCCACCAGTGAGAACCCGGGAACCTCTGGGGCCAACGTCCTGACTTTC. Residues: CATSENPGTSGANVLTF.

This sequence joins TRBV3-1 and TRBJ2-5, with unresolved D. V gave up 6 bases and J gave up 5 bases, with 16 bases separating them. CDR1 LGHDT and CDR2 YNNKEL come from the germline V gene (reference sequence). This CDR3 comprises 14 residues. DNA of the CDR3: TGTGCCAGCAGTGTAGGTGGTGGTTGGGAGACCCAGTACTTC. Protein: CASSVGGGWETQYF.

This clonotype was observed a handful of times. The V call is TRBV5-1, the J call TRBJ2-5; TRBD2 aligns across 12 bases. J was trimmed by 5 bases and V by 0 bases; bases with no gene match: 5. CDR1 is SGHRS and CDR2 is YFSETQ in the germline V gene. The CDR3 has 16 amino acids. CDR3 sequence reads: CASSLEPSGGVETQYF. The CDR3 coding sequence is TGCGCCAGCAGCTTGGAGCCTAGCGGGGGGGTTGAGACCCAGTACTTC. The variable domain in full, completed from reference TRBV5-1 and TRBJ2-5, reads KAGVTQTPRYLIKTRGQQVTLSCSPISGHRSVSWYQQTPGQGLQFLFEYFSETQRNKGNFPGRFSGRQFSNSRSEMNVSTLELGDSALYLCASSLEPSGGVETQYFGPGTRLLVL.

This clonotype was observed at least ten times. The gene calls are TRBV7-9 and TRBJ1-1; no clear D. Germline V gene sequence: CDR1 SEHNR, CDR2 FQNEAQ (reference sequence). The CDR3 is made up of 13 amino acids. Between the trimmed V and J ends, which lost 6 bases and 5 bases, there was a span of 13 bases. CDR3 bases: TGTGCCAGCAGTTCCCAGAGTGGTACTGAAGCTTTCTTT. Protein sequence: CASSSQSGTEAFF.